A single sample is the source of the 28 T cell receptor beta chains below, sequenced in a study of shared clonotypes between healthy human individuals. Clones were sequenced by immunoSEQ multiplex PCR, and TCRdb holds only the in-frame ones, with some missing. The sample lists roughly 720,000 clones, roughly 87% occurring once. Material: memory CD8+ T cells from PBMCs. The subset: CD45RO+ cells pooled with CCR7-negative TemRA cells. The origin of the receptors is a man aged 18-30 years in good health. Some clones in this sample may be carry-over from other donors' samples.

The chain uses TRBV5-1 and TRBJ2-7; unclear D gene. The CDR3 runs 17 residues. Germline CDR1 and CDR2: SGHRS and YFSETQ. V shed 0 bases and J shed 4 bases, with 20 bases lying between them. This chain's CDR3 is CASSLGQSQGIRYEQYF. The CDR3 DNA sequence: TGCGCCAGCAGCTTGGGGCAGTCTCAAGGGATAAGGTACGAGCAGTACTTC.

The chain carries TRBV7-9 and TRBJ2-4; 7 positions match TRBD2. The CDR3 loop spans 13 amino acids. Germline assignment: CDR1 SEHNR and CDR2 FQNEAQ (reference sequence). The trim removed 1 base at V and 15 bases at J, leaving 9 bases unmatched. The CDR3 sequence is CASSLDPSGTWYF. In nucleotides, the CDR3 is TGTGCCAGCAGCTTAGACCCAAGCGGGACTTGGTACTTC.

The chain joins TRBV7-9 to TRBJ1-2; D is uncertain. The germline gives CDR1 SEHNR, CDR2 FQNEAQ (reference sequence). V lost 1 base to trimming and J lost 1 base, with 10 bases between them. The length of the CDR3 is 15 residues. The CDR3 nucleotides read TGTGCCAGCAGCTTAGGCAGCCAAATTAACTATGGCTACACCTTC. It translates to CASSLGSQINYGYTF. The complete variable domain, with remaining parts taken from reference TRBV7-9 and TRBJ1-2, reads DTGVSQNPRHKITKRGQNVTFRCDPISEHNRLYWYRQTLGQGPEFLTYFQNEAQLEKSRLLSDRFSAERPKGSFSTLEIQRTEQGDSAMYLCASSLGSQINYGYTFGSGTRLTVV.

This chain uses TRBV19 with TRBJ1-5, with unresolved D. Trimming shortened V by 1 base and J by 5 bases, and 9 bases separated the two germline ends. In germline, CDR1 is LNHDA, CDR2 SQIVND (reference sequence). This CDR3 has 14 residues. The CDR3 DNA reads TGTGCCAGTAGTATAGTTCTCAGCTATCAGCCCCAGCATTTT. Protein product: CASSIVLSYQPQHF.

The chain links TRBV2 to TRBJ1-2; D is ambiguous. The CDR3 has 15 amino acids. The germline V and J ends were trimmed by 6 bases and 0 bases, with 14 bases remaining between them. Germline CDR1 reads SNHLY; CDR2 reads FYNNEI. CDR3 bases: TGTGCCAGCAGAGACGATCTATCCGCTAACTATGGCTACACCTTC. This encodes CASRDDLSANYGYTF.

The chain carries TRBV11-2 and TRBJ2-7; tentatively, D is TRBD1 or TRBD2 (5 bases each). The germline gives CDR1 SGHAT, CDR2 FQNNGV. The CDR3 totals 14 residues. Trimming pared 5 bases from V and 4 bases from J, leaving 15 bases between. Here the CDR3 reads CASSLEGRTYEQYF. CDR3 sequence (DNA): TGTGCCAGCAGCCTTGAGGGACGGACTTACGAGCAGTACTTC.

V gene TRBV4-1 combines with J gene TRBJ2-7; D is undetermined. Deletions cut 1 base from V and 0 bases from J, with 7 bases between. CDR1 is MGHRA and CDR2 is YSYEKL in the germline V gene. The CDR3 contains 14 residues. As DNA, the CDR3 is TGCGCCAGCAGCCAAGCCGGTAACTCCTACGAGCAGTACTTC. Translating gives CASSQAGNSYEQYF.

The genes are TRBV5-4 and TRBJ1-2; D is ambiguous. The CDR3 length is 13 residues. Trimming cost V 0 bases and J 0 bases, with 3 bases left between them. CDR1 and CDR2 from the germline V gene are SGHNT and YYREEE (reference sequence). CDR3 in amino acids: CASSLGANYGYTF. The CDR3 DNA is TGTGCCAGCAGCTTGGGGGCTAACTATGGCTACACCTTC.

The chain uses TRBV6-1 and TRBJ2-7; TRBD2 agrees at 10 bases. J lost 4 bases, V lost 7 bases, and 7 bases had no gene match. The CDR3 covers 14 residues. Germline-derived CDR1 and CDR2 are MNHNS and SASEGT. The CDR3 DNA is TGTGCCAGCACGGGGGCTAGCGGGAGTTACGAGCAGTACTTC. This sequence encodes CASTGASGSYEQYF.

This clone turned up a few times. CDR3 nucleotides: TGTGCCAGCATGCAGGGGGTTACTGAAGCTTTCTTT. Translation: CASMQGVTEAFF. The chain recombines TRBV25-1 with TRBJ1-1; 7 bases align to TRBD1. V shed 7 bases, J shed 5 bases, and the junction held 4 bases outside the gene matches. The germline CDR1 and CDR2 sequences are MGHDK and SYGVNS. The CDR3 is made up of 12 amino acids.

This rearrangement joins TRBV20-1 to TRBJ2-2, with a possible D match to TRBD2 (5 bases). CDR3 length: 11 amino acids. The ends were cut back, 3 bases at V and 8 bases at J, with 7 bases in the middle. Germline lookup yields CDR1 DFQATT and CDR2 SNEGSKA (reference sequence). The CDR3 here is CSASLAGELFF. CDR3 sequence (DNA): TGCAGTGCTAGTCTAGCAGGGGAGCTGTTTTTT.

The chain is built from TRBV27 and TRBJ1-4; no reliable D call. The CDR3 sequence is 16 residues long. Germline CDR1 MNHEY, CDR2 SMNVEV (reference sequence). V was cut by 5 bases and J by 7 bases, with 20 bases left in between. CDR3 in amino acids: CASSASAHSSPEKLFF. CDR3 sequence (DNA): TGTGCCAGCAGTGCCTCGGCCCATAGCAGTCCTGAAAAACTGTTTTTT.

This chain joins TRBV4-1 and TRBJ2-7; TRBD2 agrees at 10 bases. Trimming removed 4 bases from V and 4 bases from J; junction bases left unmatched: 25. Germline values: CDR1 MGHRA, CDR2 YSYEKL. The CDR3 is 21 amino acids. The CDR3 coding sequence is TGCGCCAGCAGCCCCTGGCGGGCAGATAGGGCTAGCGGGAGCTTTTCTTACGAGCAGTACTTC. This codes for CASSPWRADRASGSFSYEQYF.

V and J are TRBV9 and TRBJ2-3, with 7 positions matching TRBD2. CDR3 length: 15 residues. Looked up from germline, CDR1 is SGDLS and CDR2 is YYNGEE. Losses at the gene ends were 2 bases for V and 0 bases for J; bases not matched to a gene: 3. CDR3 loop: CASSVGGLSTDTQYF. CDR3 bases: TGTGCCAGCAGCGTCGGGGGACTAAGCACAGATACGCAGTATTTT.

This clone was detected a few times. The rearrangement joins TRBV9 to TRBJ1-1, with D possibly matching TRBD1 (6 bases). CDR1 and CDR2 from the germline V gene are SGDLS and YYNGEE. The CDR3 has 15 amino acids. V was clipped by 3 bases and J by 4 bases, with 16 bases between them. CDR3 loop: CASSERQADVTEAFF. In DNA form, the CDR3 reads TGTGCCAGCAGCGAACGACAGGCTGATGTCACTGAAGCTTTCTTT.

The chain is built from TRBV7-9 and TRBJ2-2; D tentatively reads TRBD1 or TRBD2 (5 bases each). Germline V gene lookup returns CDR1 SEHNR and CDR2 FQNEAQ (reference sequence). The CDR3 loop spans 14 amino acids. V lost 8 bases and J lost 0, with 10 bases in between. CDR3 sequence (DNA): TGTGCCAGCTCGGGGCGGACGAACACCGGGGAGCTGTTTTTT. The encoded protein is CASSGRTNTGELFF.

The gene calls are TRBV28 and TRBJ2-1, with TRBD1 matching 7 bases. This CDR3 spans 15 amino acids. Looked up from germline, CDR1 is MDHEN and CDR2 is SYDVKM. J lost 4 bases, V lost 3 bases, and 6 bases had no gene match. The CDR3 sequence: CASSFRPRGYNEQFF. The CDR3 DNA reads TGTGCCAGCAGTTTCAGGCCCAGGGGGTACAATGAGCAGTTCTTC.

The V and J genes are TRBV4-2 and TRBJ2-1, with 8 bases that match TRBD2. Germline V gene sequence: CDR1 LGHNA, CDR2 YNFKEQ. V shed 0 bases, J shed 4 bases, and the junction held 8 bases outside the gene matches. The CDR3 totals 17 residues. The CDR3: CASSQDGLAGRYNEQFF. Written as DNA, the CDR3 is TGTGCCAGCAGCCAAGATGGGCTAGCGGGCCGGTACAATGAGCAGTTCTTC.

The chain combines TRBV7-9 with TRBJ2-7; 7 bases line up with TRBD1. The CDR3 extends over 14 amino acids. Germline trimming cut 5 bases from V and 3 bases from J; bases unmatched to any gene: 7. Per the germline V gene, CDR1 is SEHNR and CDR2 is FQNEAQ (reference sequence). The CDR3 DNA reads TGTGCCAGCAGCCCGGACAGGCCGGGCTACGAGCAGTACTTC. Translating gives CASSPDRPGYEQYF.

The chain carries TRBV28 and TRBJ2-3, with D possibly TRBD1 on 5 matching bases. CDR1 is MDHEN, CDR2 SYDVKM, per germline. This CDR3 contains 15 residues. V lost 3 bases and J 4 bases, leaving 14 bases between the germline ends. In DNA form, the CDR3 reads TGTGCCAGCAGTTTCAGGGAAGAGATTGCAGATACGCAGTATTTT. Translated, it gives CASSFREEIADTQYF.

This clone was seen once. The chain employs TRBV13 and TRBJ2-3, with D maybe TRBD2 (5 bases). The germline gives CDR1 PRHDT, CDR2 FYEKMQ (reference sequence). The CDR3 loop spans 13 amino acids. The V and J ends lost 5 bases and 7 bases respectively, with 13 bases between them. The CDR3 bases are TGTGCCAGCAGCCAGTCGGACTTCTATACGCAGTATTTT. Amino acids: CASSQSDFYTQYF.

The rearrangement uses TRBV28 and TRBJ1-2, with 7 bases identical to TRBD1. Germline V lookup: CDR1 MDHEN, CDR2 SYDVKM. V trimming: 6 bases; J trimming: 5 bases; junction bases outside the gene matches: 12. The CDR3 has 15 amino acids. The chain's CDR3 is CASSQGGRSGYGYTF. In DNA, the CDR3 is TGTGCCAGCAGCCAGGGGGGACGCTCTGGATATGGCTACACCTTC.

The J gene is TRBJ2-7, the V gene TRBV28; perhaps TRBD2 as D (6 bases). Germline V lookup: CDR1 MDHEN, CDR2 SYDVKM. V was cut by 4 bases and J by 1 base, with 14 bases left in between. The CDR3 is 15 residues long. DNA of the CDR3: TGTGCCAGCAGTTGGGGGGTTGGCCAATCCTACGAGCAGTACTTC. As protein: CASSWGVGQSYEQYF.

V and J are TRBV7-3 and TRBJ2-1, with D perhaps matching TRBD1 or TRBD2 (6 bases each). CDR1 is SGHTA, CDR2 FQGTGA, per germline. The CDR3 totals 17 residues. V shed 2 bases and J shed 1 base, with 15 bases lying between them. CDR3 amino acids: CASSLGGGLPSYNEQFF. The CDR3 DNA sequence: TGTGCCAGCAGCTTAGGTGGGGGGCTCCCTTCCTACAATGAGCAGTTCTTC.

In its sample, this clone was seen a few times. The chain couples TRBV7-9 to TRBJ1-1; D uncertain. Germline-derived CDR1 and CDR2 are SEHNR and FQNEAQ (reference sequence). The CDR3 totals 13 residues. V lost 1 base and J lost 12, with 15 bases in between. The CDR3 sequence: CASSLGGGWVSFF. CDR3 bases: TGTGCCAGCAGCTTAGGAGGAGGGTGGGTCTCTTTCTTT.

The J gene is TRBJ2-1, the V gene TRBV9; the match to TRBD2 covers 7 bases. Germline trimming cut 4 bases from V and 9 bases from J; bases unmatched to any gene: 16. CDR1 and CDR2 from the germline V gene are SGDLS and YYNGEE. This CDR3 is 16 amino acids long. In DNA form, the CDR3 reads TGTGCCAGCAGCCATCCCTTAAGCGGGAAAGTGGGTGAGCAGTTCTTC. Protein sequence: CASSHPLSGKVGEQFF.

This clone was observed a handful of times. The J gene is TRBJ2-1, the V gene TRBV27; D remains unclear. The CDR3 covers 12 residues. The germline V gene encodes CDR1 MNHEY and CDR2 SMNVEV (reference sequence). Between the trimmed V and J ends, which lost 8 bases and 6 bases, there was a span of 11 bases. The DNA for the CDR3 is TGTGCCAGCGGGTTAAAGGGCAATGAGCAGTTCTTC. Amino acid sequence: CASGLKGNEQFF.

The J gene is TRBJ2-2, the V gene TRBV5-4; TRBD1 matches at 9 bases. Germline V gives CDR1 SGHNT, CDR2 YYREEE (reference sequence). Germline trimming cut 2 bases from V and 7 bases from J; bases unmatched to any gene: 3. The CDR3 is made up of 14 amino acids. The CDR3 loop reads CASSFTGGHGELFF. DNA of the CDR3: TGTGCCAGCAGCTTTACAGGGGGCCACGGGGAGCTGTTTTTT.